This T cell receptor beta chain was obtained from a study of identical twins (TCRdb year 2016). In terms of the full investigation: To test whether fetal clonotypes persist, the study used deep sequencing on TCR alpha and beta repertoires from monozygotic twins, unrelated adults of various ages, and cord blood. To rule out contamination, replicate twin experiments were performed at different times with different library preparation protocols. Results the study describes overall, beyond this receptor: A weaker excess of twin sharing was found in beta out-of-frame sequences because the signal-to-noise ratio was lowered by fewer shared sequences. Invariant T cells such as MAIT and iNKT could partly confound zero-insertion analyses, although diverse VJ usage argued against such confounding for most clonotypes. Because the same donors could not be followed over many years, conclusions were based on cross-sectional statistical analysis. Compared with coincidental sharing between unrelated individuals, out-of-frame TCR alpha sequences shared between twins had an excess of sequences with low generation probability. Out-of-frame TCR alpha sharing in monozygotic twins was systematically underestimated by recombination models, whereas sharing between unrelated individuals was in agreement with the recombination models. Fewer insertions were carried by abundant cord blood beta clonotypes; a weaker similar trend was observed in young adult naive repertoires, while no such trend was observed in memory repertoires.

Inclusive of the bounding cysteine and phenylalanine, the CDR3 is 14 residues long. Only the CDR3 DNA is retained, 42 bases long and in frame from the first base. Here V drops 6 bases and J drops 4 bases, and the junction holds 9 bases not matched to any gene. This clonotype was seen many times. The antigen it binds to is not known. No much larger clone is present one base from it, and per-base qualities are unavailable. Every donor was a healthy Caucasian. Library preparation used 5' RACE. These reads were obtained on an Illumina HiSeq 2000. Template switching added a universal primer binding site, and the final cDNA carried a unique molecular identifier that allowed TCR cDNA molecules to be counted accurately. First-strand cDNA for TCR alpha and beta chains was synthesized from specific primers in the conserved constant-segment region. To control for contamination, every cDNA library was double barcoded, receiving both a SMART-Mk sample barcode and Illumina barcodes. TruSeq adapter sequences along with Illumina sample barcodes were introduced in two successive PCR steps. TCR alpha and beta cDNA libraries were sequenced on the Illumina HiSeq platform with custom primers. For the original study's pipeline: MiGEC processed the raw reads to extract unique molecular identifiers, while MiXCR was used to determine the CDR3 positions. Recombination models were inferred per individual with the repgenHMM and IGoR tools using an EM algorithm. The analysis of shared clonotypes was done with the tcR package in R, with sharing normalized by the product of cloneset sizes. To study raw recombination without the effects of thymic and clonal selection, out-of-frame nonproductive sequences were analyzed. The public reads were run again by TCRdb, first through fastp at Q25 and then through MiXCR, and only productive beta chains were kept. Rows matching on CDR3 protein sequence are summarized as one entry with the most common DNA and genes. These V and J calls originate from TCRdb's pipeline instead of the authors' own analysis. The sample has some 1,600,000 distinct CDR3 sequences on record, about 31% of them singletons. The ten most abundant clones make up 0.27% of the sample.

This chain is built from TRBV12-3 or TRBV12-4 and TRBJ2-7; 7 bases in the middle match TRBD2. This receptor was taken from a newborn girl in good health. The specimen was cord blood. CDR3 sequence: CASSPSGGSYEQYF. DNA sequence: TGTGCCAGCAGCCCATCGGGGGGATCTTACGAGCAGTACTTC.